These 10 T cell receptor beta chains were all obtained from the same sample, sequenced in a study of human versus mouse CDR3 diversity and MHC coevolution. Profiling relied on immunoSEQ multiplex PCR, and the TCRdb table lists in-frame clones only, not all of them. The sample holds tens of thousands of clones, around 90% seen once. Sequenced material: naive CD4+ T cells from blood. Subset denoted: CD45RO-negative CD62L-positive naive CD4 T cells. These receptors were collected from a person between 25 and 70 years old in good health.

The chain employs TRBV4-2 and TRBJ1-1; possible D gene TRBD1, 5 bases. The CDR3 totals 17 residues. V lost 1 base, J lost 5 bases, and 20 bases lay in between. CDR1 is LGHNA, CDR2 YNFKEQ, per germline. The DNA of the CDR3 is TGTGCCAGCAGCCAAGTGGGGAGATTGGACGGGGGGACTGAAGCTTTCTTT. This gives the protein CASSQVGRLDGGTEAFF.

This chain links TRBV5-1 with TRBJ1-5; D is possibly TRBD1 (5 bases). This CDR3 has 15 amino acids. Deletions cut 0 bases from V and 4 bases from J, with 11 bases between. CDR1 is SGHRS and CDR2 is YFSETQ in the germline V gene. CDR3 loop: CASSLEGQANQPQHF. The CDR3 DNA is TGCGCCAGCAGCTTGGAGGGGCAGGCGAATCAGCCCCAGCATTTT. The full variable domain, with the rest looked up from reference TRBV5-1 and TRBJ1-5, is KAGVTQTPRYLIKTRGQQVTLSCSPISGHRSVSWYQQTPGQGLQFLFEYFSETQRNKGNFPGRFSGRQFSNSRSEMNVSTLELGDSALYLCASSLEGQANQPQHFGDGTRLSIL.

The CDR3 DNA follows: TGTGCCAGCAGTGAAGCCGGAGAGACCCAGTACTTC. It encodes CASSEAGETQYF. V is TRBV6-1 and J is TRBJ2-5; D uncertain. Germline lookup yields CDR1 MNHNS and CDR2 SASEGT. The ends were cut back, 0 bases at V and 4 bases at J, with 3 bases in the middle. The CDR3 covers 12 residues.

The CDR3 region is CASAGAGEQYF. CDR3 bases: TGTGCCAGCGCCGGGGCGGGGGAGCAGTACTTC. The V call is TRBV2, the J call TRBJ2-7, with TRBD2 as a possible D gene (6 bases). Germline CDR1 and CDR2: SNHLY and FYNNEI. V was clipped by 8 bases and J by 7 bases, with 12 bases between them. The CDR3 has 11 residues.

The chain links TRBV9 to TRBJ2-6, with TRBD1 as a possible D gene (5 bases). Germline assignment: CDR1 SGDLS and CDR2 YYNGEE. The CDR3 length is 18 residues. V shed 2 bases and J shed 0 bases, with 15 bases lying between them. CDR3 bases: TGTGCCAGCAGCGTGGGGCCGCGTCACCGCTCTGGGGCCAACGTCCTGACTTTC. This encodes CASSVGPRHRSGANVLTF.

This clone was seen only once. The chain uses TRBV6-5 and TRBJ2-1; 11 positions match TRBD1. In germline, CDR1 is MNHEY, CDR2 SVGAGI. J was trimmed by 9 bases and V by 8 bases; bases with no gene match: 9. The CDR3 runs 14 residues. This CDR3 reads CASCPGQGGSEQFF. In DNA, the CDR3 is TGTGCCAGCTGCCCGGGACAGGGGGGTAGTGAGCAGTTCTTC.

The V call is TRBV5-5, the J call TRBJ2-3; 11 bases map to TRBD2. The CDR3 consists of 19 residues. V shed 4 bases and J 4 bases; nucleotides not matched to a gene: 17. Germline V gene sequence: CDR1 SGHKS, CDR2 YYEKEE (reference sequence). The CDR3 DNA sequence: TGTGCCAGCAGCCGAGGGAATAGCGGGAGGGCCGGAGTGGCAGATACGCAGTATTTT. This translates into CASSRGNSGRAGVADTQYF.

This clone appeared once. The V call is TRBV15, the J call TRBJ1-4, with 10 bases lining up with TRBD1. The germline V gene encodes CDR1 LNHNV and CDR2 YYDKDF (reference sequence). The V and J ends lost 5 bases and 6 bases, in that order; junction bases with no gene match: 9. CDR3 length: 16 residues. The CDR3 DNA reads as TGTGCCACCAGCCCCTCCCCCGACAGGGGGCATGAAAAACTGTTTTTT. Translated: CATSPSPDRGHEKLFF.

The J gene is TRBJ2-3, the V gene TRBV9, with 10 nucleotides matching TRBD2. V shed 0 bases and J 1 base; nucleotides not matched to a gene: 2. Germline loops: CDR1 SGDLS, CDR2 YYNGEE. This CDR3 has 16 residues. DNA of the CDR3: TGTGCCAGCAGCGTAGCAGGGACTAGCGGCACAGATACGCAGTATTTT. Protein sequence: CASSVAGTSGTDTQYF.

The chain employs TRBV11-2 and TRBJ2-1; TRBD2 aligns across 11 bases. This CDR3 region has 14 residues. Germline lookup yields CDR1 SGHAT and CDR2 FQNNGV. J lost 9 bases, V lost 1 base, and 2 bases had no gene match. The CDR3: CASSLATSGTEQFF. The CDR3 region has the DNA TGTGCCAGCAGCTTAGCGACTAGCGGGACTGAGCAGTTCTTC.